These 20 T cell receptor beta chains came from one sample sequenced in a study of T-cell memory formation after mild COVID-19. TCRdb re-analysed the 5' RACE reads in MiXCR, keeping a single row per CDR3 protein. The data contain some 340,000 distinct CDR3 sequences, over 10% of them singletons. The sample consisted of PBMCs or a T cell subset sorted from them (not recorded which). The source is a man between 18 and 29 years old who had mild COVID-19 (a few samples of this study predate the infection). Cell type and time point are not known.

The chain recombines TRBV4-2 with TRBJ2-7; D is uncertain. The V and J ends lost 0 bases and 2 bases respectively, with 8 bases between them. Germline CDR1 reads LGHNA; CDR2 reads YNFKEQ. This CDR3 is built from 14 residues. For the CDR3, the DNA is TGTGCCAGCAGCCAAGACTTGGTTCCCTACGAGCAGTACTTC. Translation gives CASSQDLVPYEQYF.

The V and J genes are TRBV5-1 and TRBJ1-5, with D hard to call. Per the germline V gene, CDR1 is SGHRS and CDR2 is YFSETQ. This CDR3 contains 15 residues. V dropped 4 bases and J dropped 0 bases, with 11 bases sitting between them. The CDR3 reads CASSPPVHSNQPQHF. The CDR3 nucleotides read TGCGCCAGCAGCCCTCCCGTACATAGCAATCAGCCCCAGCATTTT.

The sample holds many counts of this clonotype. V gene TRBV5-6 combines with J gene TRBJ2-7, with D hard to call. With 0 bases removed from V and 3 bases from J, the gap between germline ends came to 7 bases. Germline V gives CDR1 SGHDT, CDR2 YYEEEE. The CDR3 consists of 13 residues. Here the CDR3 reads CASSLGENYEQYF. CDR3 bases: TGTGCCAGCAGCTTGGGGGAAAACTACGAGCAGTACTTC.

J is TRBJ2-3 and V is TRBV9, with D perhaps being TRBD1 or TRBD2 (5 bases each). Germline CDR1 SGDLS, CDR2 YYNGEE. V lost 2 bases and J lost 2, with 6 bases in between. This CDR3 is 13 amino acids long. CDR3 region: CASSVGDTDTQYF. In DNA, the CDR3 is TGTGCCAGCAGCGTGGGGGACACAGATACGCAGTATTTT.

The chain links TRBV7-2 to TRBJ2-2; D ambiguous. The germline CDR1 and CDR2 sequences are SGHTA and FQGNSA. Trimming shortened V by 5 bases and J by 7 bases, and 20 bases separated the two germline ends. The CDR3 totals 16 residues. DNA of the CDR3: TGTGCCAGCAGCCACCTGGAGATAGCATATCTCGGGGAGCTGTTTTTT. It encodes CASSHLEIAYLGELFF.

This clonotype has a handful of counts. This chain joins TRBV6-5 and TRBJ2-7; D gene unclear. CDR1 is MNHEY, CDR2 SVGAGI, per germline. CDR3 size: 12 residues. V shed 6 bases and J shed 2 bases, with 8 bases lying between them. The CDR3 DNA reads TGTGCCAGCAGCCCACACCCCTACGAGCAGTACTTC. Its protein product is CASSPHPYEQYF.

The chain joins TRBV7-2 to TRBJ2-3; D is uncertain. There are 13 residues in the CDR3. The V end lost 8 bases, the J end lost 4 bases, and 13 bases lay between the germline ends. The germline V gene encodes CDR1 SGHTA and CDR2 FQGNSA. This CDR3 reads CASEEVSADTQYF. The CDR3 coding sequence is TGTGCCAGCGAGGAAGTTTCTGCAGATACGCAGTATTTT.

V and J are TRBV28 and TRBJ2-7; TRBD2 aligns across 10 bases. V was pared by 6 bases and J by 4 bases, with 15 bases of the junction left unmatched. Germline V gene sequence: CDR1 MDHEN, CDR2 SYDVKM. The CDR3 loop spans 17 amino acids. Written as DNA, the CDR3 is TGTGCCAGCAGCCAACTCCCTAGCGGGGGATCGATTTACGAGCAGTACTTC. As protein: CASSQLPSGGSIYEQYF.

This clonotype was counted between two and nine times. This chain links TRBV5-1 with TRBJ2-7; TRBD1 matches 7 bases. The CDR3 is made up of 16 amino acids. The germline V gene has CDR1 SGHRS and CDR2 YFSETQ. V lost 4 bases and J lost 0; bases outside the gene matches: 10. The CDR3 sequence: CASSPDPTGSSYEQYV. The DNA of the CDR3 is TGCGCCAGCAGCCCAGATCCGACAGGGAGCTCCTACGAGCAGTACGTC.

This clonotype was detected only a few times. V usage is TRBV12-3 or TRBV12-4 and J usage is TRBJ1-5; D is perhaps TRBD1 (5 bases). Trimming removed 3 bases from V and 4 bases from J, with 16 bases in between. CDR3 length equals 16 residues. The CDR3 protein is CASSLFGDLGNQPQHF. CDR3 DNA sequence: TGTGCCAGCAGTTTGTTCGGGGACCTCGGAAATCAGCCCCAGCATTTT.

The CDR3 DNA reads as TGTGCCAGCAGTTTAGATGCGGGTTGGAACCAGTACTTC. Translated, it gives CASSLDAGWNQYF. The rearrangement uses TRBV28 and TRBJ2-5, with D perhaps TRBD2 (5 bases). Trimming left V 2 bases short and J 10 bases short, with 14 bases between. This CDR3 contains 13 residues. The germline gives CDR1 MDHEN, CDR2 SYDVKM.

The chain links TRBV7-9 to TRBJ2-5; 9 bases agree with TRBD1. Germline V gene sequence: CDR1 SEHNR, CDR2 FQNEAQ (reference sequence). The CDR3 extends over 17 amino acids. V was pared by 6 bases and J by 4 bases, with 15 bases of the junction left unmatched. The CDR3 DNA is TGTGCCAGCAGTCACTCCGGGACAGGGTGGACGGGAGAGACCCAGTACTTC. This translates into CASSHSGTGWTGETQYF.

This clonotype was counted a few times. The CDR3 sequence is CASSLQGALSNTEAFF. CDR3 in DNA: TGTGCCAGCAGCCTCCAAGGGGCCCTTAGTAACACTGAAGCTTTCTTT. V gene TRBV7-2 combines with J gene TRBJ1-1; D may be TRBD1 (5 bases). The CDR3 is made up of 16 amino acids. The ends were cut back, 5 bases at V and 2 bases at J, with 18 bases in the middle. Germline V gives CDR1 SGHTA, CDR2 FQGNSA. The full variable domain, its missing parts supplied by reference TRBV7-2 and TRBJ1-1, is GAGVSQSPSNKVTEKGKDVELRCDPISGHTALYWYRQSLGQGLEFLIYFQGNSAPDKSGLPSDRFSAERTGGSVSTLTIQRTQQEDSAVYLCASSLQGALSNTEAFFGQGTRLTVV.

This clonotype was detected ten times or more. The J gene is TRBJ2-1, the V gene TRBV6-6; 9 nucleotides agree with TRBD1. There are 13 residues in the CDR3. Looked up from germline, CDR1 is MNHNY and CDR2 is SVGAGI (reference sequence). V was pared by 10 bases and J by 2 bases, with 3 bases of the junction left unmatched. This CDR3 is CATRQGAYNEQFF. As DNA, the CDR3 is TGTGCCACCCGACAGGGGGCCTACAATGAGCAGTTCTTC.

This chain connects TRBV7-3 to TRBJ2-3, with 10 bases matching TRBD2. V lost 5 bases, J lost 2 bases, and 10 bases stayed unmatched. Germline V gene lookup returns CDR1 SGHTA and CDR2 FQGTGA. CDR3 length equals 17 residues. The CDR3 DNA reads TGTGCCAGCAGCCGACCTAGCGGGGGCTCCGCCACAGATACGCAGTATTTT. Its translation is CASSRPSGGSATDTQYF.

This clonotype showed up just a few times. This chain connects TRBV28 to TRBJ1-1; the match to TRBD1 covers 9 bases. The trim removed 9 bases at V and 7 bases at J, leaving 12 bases unmatched. Germline CDR1 and CDR2: MDHEN and SYDVKM. The CDR3 loop spans 14 amino acids. CDR3 coding DNA: TGTGCCAGTGGGGACAGGGACTTTTCCTTTGAAGCTTTCTTT. Protein: CASGDRDFSFEAFF.

This clonotype was seen repeatedly, ten times or more. The rearrangement links TRBV4-1 to TRBJ2-7; 9 bases line up with TRBD1. From germline, CDR1 is MGHRA and CDR2 YSYEKL. CDR3 length: 16 residues. Trimming cost V 4 bases and J 0 bases; bases outside gene matches: 7. The CDR3 loop is CASSPSGQGYSYEQYF. The CDR3 DNA follows: TGCGCCAGCAGCCCGTCCGGACAGGGGTACTCCTACGAGCAGTACTTC.

Ten or more counts support this clonotype. The genes are TRBV4-3 and TRBJ1-2; D is uncertain. The CDR3 spans 14 residues. Germline V gene lookup returns CDR1 LGHNA and CDR2 YSLEER. Trimming pared 1 base from V and 4 bases from J, leaving 10 bases between. CDR3 bases: TGCGCCAGCAGCCAAGGGAAGAGTTTCTATGGCTACACCTTC. It is translated as CASSQGKSFYGYTF.

This clonotype appeared a few times. V and J are TRBV20-1 and TRBJ2-3; 9 nucleotides line up with TRBD2. The trim removed 5 bases at V and 3 bases at J, leaving 9 bases unmatched. The V gene's germline CDR1 is DFQATT and CDR2 SNEGSKA (reference sequence). CDR3 length: 15 amino acids. CDR3 loop: CSASPLAGKTDTQYF. The DNA for the CDR3 is TGCAGTGCTTCCCCTCTAGCGGGGAAAACAGATACGCAGTATTTT.

This clonotype has a handful of counts. The rearrangement joins TRBV10-3 to TRBJ2-3, with 7 bases that match TRBD1. V lost 9 bases and J lost 2; bases outside the gene matches: 11. Germline V lookup: CDR1 ENHRY, CDR2 SYGVKD. There are 15 residues in the CDR3. Here the CDR3 reads CAISRTGTTTDTQYF. The CDR3 DNA is TGTGCCATTTCCAGGACAGGCACGACCACAGATACGCAGTATTTT.